This T cell receptor beta chain was captured in a study of cytomegalovirus exposure and HLA in healthy donors. Study summary: Researchers previously reported finding more than 100 million unique TCR beta sequences from some 180 million T cells.

A word on this clone: Its antigen remains unknown.

PCR amplification relied on 60 Vbeta primers (plus 13 Jbeta primers). Generated by immunoSEQ multiplex PCR, the TCRdb table keeps only in-frame clones and is missing some. The sample shows 150,000 to 200,000 clones, approximately 59% of them seen only once. Overall study findings and caveats: Later analysis reportedly placed an Asian-associated ancestry cluster below the roughly 690-donor mean in N-insertions. It was only CMV serostatus that was available as immune exposure information.

V was pared by 5 bases and J by 5 bases, with 9 bases of the junction left unmatched. Germline-derived CDR1 and CDR2 are LGHNA and YSLEER. The CDR3 loop spans 15 amino acids. The receptor comes from a man aged 40-55 years in good health and CMV-seronegative. The source material was PBMCs. V and J are TRBV4-3 and TRBJ1-2; TRBD1 matches at 9 bases. The CDR3 sequence is CASSAQPGQGYGYTF. The CDR3 bases are TGCGCCAGCAGCGCCCAACCGGGACAGGGTTATGGCTACACCTTC.